Listed below are T cell receptor beta chains from one sample, sequenced in a study of metastatic and nonmetastatic thyroid tumors. MiXCR re-clonotyped the PCR reads for TCRdb. The sample carries about 13,000 clones, approximately 27% recorded once. The sequenced sample was tumor tissue. All receptors come from a female donor with papillary thyroid cancer or a benign thyroid nodule (not recorded which). Some clones in this sample may be carry-over from other donors' samples. CDR3s leave out the opening cysteine and the closing phenylalanine or tryptophan. Size is omitted from some rows. Given values are once, few, many or a class for expanded clones.

V gene	clone size	J gene	CDR3 protein
TRBV10-3	NA	TRBJ2-5	AIIPTVVEETQY
TRBV10-1	NA	TRBJ2-1	ASSISAYNEQF
TRBV3-1	many	TRBJ2-3	ASSQDGGLGTDTQY
TRBV20-1	many	TRBJ1-5	SAMSEGNQPQH
TRBV18	NA	TRBJ2-7	ASSPRQGAYEQY
TRBV11-1	medium-sized	TRBJ1-2	ASSFSTDQRSYGYT
TRBV30	NA	TRBJ1-4	AWSDTTRQDVANEKLF
TRBV6-1	few	TRBJ2-1	ASSTGGSSYNEQF
TRBV19	medium-sized	TRBJ2-3	ASSPRSLGDTQY
TRBV11-3	many	TRBJ2-2	ASSLLSTGELF
TRBV19	NA	TRBJ1-2	ASNDQGFGYT
TRBV12-3/TRBV12-4	NA	TRBJ2-5	ASSFESETQY
TRBV19	medium-sized	TRBJ2-7	ASSLELHSYEQY
TRBV27	NA	TRBJ1-2	ASSPQTGFGGYT
TRBV20-1	many	TRBJ2-3	SATPTDTQY
TRBV24-1	NA	TRBJ2-1	ATSDLGTSGRACPYNEQF
TRBV6-1	medium-sized	TRBJ2-7	ASSEALPQSGYEQY
TRBV5-1	NA	TRBJ1-3	ACSPDGYGNTIY
TRBV28	few	TRBJ1-2	ASSPGTVGGYT
TRBV28	medium-sized	TRBJ2-1	ASSPWTSGTYNEQF
TRBV3-1	NA	TRBJ1-2	ASSPGDRLSYGYT
TRBV2	few	TRBJ2-1	ASPRQSGNEQF
TRBV28	few	TRBJ2-7	ASSRLAGLASYEQY
TRBV10-3	few	TRBJ2-1	AIKGGDSYNEQF
TRBV20-1	NA	TRBJ1-5	SARGGPNQPQH
TRBV10-1	medium-sized	TRBJ2-7	ASSGRGTRDEQY
TRBV19	NA	TRBJ2-1	ASSTTSTGPLRNEQF
TRBV30	NA	TRBJ1-4	AWSKNEKLF